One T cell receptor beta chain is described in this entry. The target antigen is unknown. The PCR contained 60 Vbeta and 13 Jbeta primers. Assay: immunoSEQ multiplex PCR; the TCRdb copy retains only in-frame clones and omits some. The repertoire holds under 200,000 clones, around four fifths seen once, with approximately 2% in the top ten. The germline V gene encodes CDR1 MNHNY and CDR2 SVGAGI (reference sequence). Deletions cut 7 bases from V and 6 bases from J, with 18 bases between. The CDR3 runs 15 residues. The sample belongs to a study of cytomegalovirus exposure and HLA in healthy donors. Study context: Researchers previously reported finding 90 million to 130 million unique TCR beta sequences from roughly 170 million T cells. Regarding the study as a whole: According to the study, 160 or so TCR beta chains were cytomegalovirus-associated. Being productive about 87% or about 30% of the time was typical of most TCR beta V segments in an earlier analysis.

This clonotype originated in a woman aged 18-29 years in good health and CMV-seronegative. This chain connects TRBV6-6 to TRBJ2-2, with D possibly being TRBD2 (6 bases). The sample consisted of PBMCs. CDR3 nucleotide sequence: TGTGCCAGCACTTTACTCGGAGGGATAGCCGGGGAGCTGTTTTTT. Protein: CASTLLGGIAGELFF.